This is a list of T cell receptor beta chains from one sample in a study of T cell repertoires in cytomegalovirus infection. Their target antigens are unknown. TCRdb independently ran MiXCR on the reads; one entry per CDR3 protein. The profile shows about 570,000 distinct CDR3 sequences, roughly 42% of them singletons. Sequencing was performed on cultured PBMCs, taken from culture after CMV antigen stimulation. These receptors came from a human donor in good health (CMV status not recorded). Some clones in this sample may be carry-over from other donors' samples. Both conserved end residues are part of each CDR3.

>TRBJ2-7|TRBV7-3
CAIAGLADAYEQYF
>TRBJ2-2|TRBV6-5
CASRTSGGTGELFF
>TRBJ2-5|TRBV9
CASSVVPQETQYF
>TRBJ2-2|TRBV7-4
CASSPGLTSGELFF
>TRBJ1-6|TRBV6-2/TRBV6-3
CASSYPGPLHF
>TRBJ1-2|TRBV7-9
CASSRSGTTNYGYTF
>TRBJ1-1|TRBV20-1
CSATDIQNTEAFF
>TRBJ2-5|TRBV5-1
CASSPIEFRETQYF
>TRBJ2-7|TRBV12-3/TRBV12-4
CASSLGASGNYEQYF
>TRBJ1-1|TRBV12-5
CASGLVRGTGLNTEAFF
>TRBJ1-4|TRBV11-1
CASSQPGDANEKLFF
>TRBJ2-1|TRBV19
CASSIPGGGPDEQFF
>TRBJ2-1|TRBV7-2
CASSTGTGLNNEQFF
>TRBJ2-3|TRBV19
CATAVPQAGGFSGTDTQYF
>TRBJ2-3|TRBV10-2
CASMTSGRWDTQYF
>TRBJ2-1|TRBV12-3/TRBV12-4
CASSRNTGTGPNNEQFF
>TRBJ1-4|TRBV11-2
CASSLEAGDAGIGEKLFF
>TRBJ2-7|TRBV7-8
CASQGVGYEQYF
>TRBJ2-2|TRBV5-1
CASSFPTLAMNTGELFF
>TRBJ2-7|TRBV10-3
CAISPRVQYEQYF
>TRBJ2-7|TRBV12-3/TRBV12-4
CASSFLVSGPYEQYF
>TRBJ2-7|TRBV6-2/TRBV6-3
CASRRDNYEQYF
>TRBJ2-1|TRBV7-2
CASSPGLTYHNEQFF
>TRBJ1-1|TRBV29-1
CSALQGRNTEAFF
>TRBJ2-7|TRBV7-2
CASSSNGLAGDEQYF
>TRBJ2-7|TRBV7-2
CASSLYRGGGEQYF
>TRBJ2-1|TRBV7-2
CASSSGISGYEQFF
>TRBJ2-2|TRBV19
CASSPELLYTGELFF
>TRBJ1-6|TRBV7-9
CASSVLEYSPLHF
>TRBJ2-1|TRBV29-1
CSVGGGEGNEQFF
>TRBJ1-1|TRBV7-9
CASSPVGGTEAFF
>TRBJ2-7|TRBV7-2
CASSPGTMISYEQYF
>TRBJ1-1|TRBV12-3/TRBV12-4
CASSLIGRTEAFF
>TRBJ1-5|TRBV11-2
CASSGLGDPQHF
>TRBJ2-2|TRBV5-4
CASRSASNTGELFF
>TRBJ2-7|TRBV27
CASSSVRDRGYEQYF
>TRBJ1-2|TRBV7-9
CASSREDRAGYGYTF
>TRBJ1-2|TRBV20-1
CSARDAGGTGYGYTF
>TRBJ2-1|TRBV5-4
CASSLGPGGVGEQFF
>TRBJ2-3|TRBV5-1
CASSQGQTTDTQYF
>TRBJ1-5|TRBV12-3/TRBV12-4
CASSLAPRGSNQPQHF
>TRBJ1-3|TRBV2
CASSEGGTGNTIYF
>TRBJ1-1|TRBV20-1
CSASGGWNTEAFF
>TRBJ2-3|TRBV7-2
CASSLSSVAGVADTQYF